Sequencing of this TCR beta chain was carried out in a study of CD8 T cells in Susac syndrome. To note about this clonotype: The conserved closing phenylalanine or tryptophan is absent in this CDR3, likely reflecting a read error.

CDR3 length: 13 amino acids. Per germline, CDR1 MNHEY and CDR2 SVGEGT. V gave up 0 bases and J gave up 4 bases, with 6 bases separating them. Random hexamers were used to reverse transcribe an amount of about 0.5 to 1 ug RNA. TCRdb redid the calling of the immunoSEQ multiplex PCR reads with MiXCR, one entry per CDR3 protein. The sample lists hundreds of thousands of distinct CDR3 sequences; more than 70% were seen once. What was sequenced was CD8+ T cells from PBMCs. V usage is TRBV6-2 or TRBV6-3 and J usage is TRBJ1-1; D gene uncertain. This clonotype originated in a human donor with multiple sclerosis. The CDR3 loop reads CASSYSGITEAFI. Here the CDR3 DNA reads TGTGCCAGCAGTTACTCAGGGATCACTGAAGCTTTCATT.